Below, 23 T cell receptor beta chains from the same sample are listed, as sequenced in a study of CXCR3-negative and CXCR3-positive naive CD8 T cells (dated 2019 in TCRdb). What the work shows at the level of the full study, not this receptor alone: TRB CDR3s from CXCR3-positive naive cells showed higher hydrophobicity (lower Kidera factor 4), lower energy, and higher strength and volume indices than CXCR3-negative naive cells.

Their recognized antigens are unknown. These reads were obtained on a NextSeq 550. The Human TCR Profiling Kit (MiLaboratory) was used to prepare UMI-labeled 5' RACE TRB cDNA libraries. Each CDR3 protein sequence appears as one entry after TCRdb reprocessed the reads, and no DNA is included. The table for this sample lists over 50,000 distinct CDR3 sequences. The leading ten clones occupy approximately 0.8% of the sample. Sequenced: naive CXCR3+ CD8+ T cells from blood. This sample's cell subset or site label indicates: CD45RO-CCR7+CD27+CD95- naive CD8+ T cells expressing CXCR3 (TNR3+). The receptors stem from a human donor in good health. Some clones in this sample may be carry-over from other donors' samples.

The CDR3 loop reads CASSLGDGSTDTQYF. This rearrangement joins TRBV5-1 to TRBJ2-3. The CDR3 contains 15 residues. The germline V gene encodes CDR1 SGHRS and CDR2 YFSETQ.

V gene TRBV29-1 combines with J gene TRBJ2-7; as DNA is missing, the TRBD1 call by TCRdb cannot be tested. This CDR3 has 13 amino acids. The V gene's germline CDR1 is SQVTM and CDR2 ANQGSEA. CDR3 region: CSGWGQLEDEQYF.

This chain links TRBV21-1 with TRBJ2-5. TRBV21-1 is described as a pseudogene. The CDR3 is 12 amino acids. The CDR3 protein is CASSHTQETQYF.

V gene TRBV20-1 combines with J gene TRBJ2-3; TCRdb returns TRBD1, unconfirmable since there is no DNA. The CDR3 runs to 16 residues. Per the germline V gene, CDR1 is DFQATT and CDR2 is SNEGSKA (reference sequence). CDR3 residues: CSARDLSGGDTDTQYF.

The V and J genes are TRBV5-6 and TRBJ2-7; the TCRdb D gene call, TRBD1, has no DNA to confirm it. This CDR3 has 14 amino acids. CDR1 is SGHDT, CDR2 YYEEEE, per germline. The CDR3 is CASSFTGGSYEQYF.

The CDR3 loop reads CASSLPLGLAGYNEQFF. This rearrangement joins TRBV5-1 to TRBJ2-1; with no DNA, the TCRdb D assignment of TRBD2 cannot be verified. This CDR3 has 17 amino acids. CDR1 and CDR2 (germline): SGHRS, YFSETQ.

The chain recombines TRBV4-1 with TRBJ2-1; TCRdb outputs TRBD2, but without DNA this stays unchecked. From germline, CDR1 is MGHRA and CDR2 YSYEKL. This CDR3 spans 15 amino acids. CDR3 sequence: CASSLNGGGYNEQFF.

V usage is TRBV25-1 and J usage is TRBJ2-1. The germline V gene has CDR1 MGHDK and CDR2 SYGVNS. The CDR3 loop spans 13 amino acids. The CDR3 loop is CASDEGFYNEQFF.

The chain recombines TRBV12-3 or TRBV12-4 with TRBJ2-7; the D gene TCRdb calls, TRBD1, cannot be checked with no DNA. The CDR3 is made up of 17 amino acids. The CDR3 sequence is CASSFGPPDRSSYEQYF.

The chain's CDR3 is CASSFTEDWYYGYTF. The rearrangement links TRBV7-9 to TRBJ1-2. Germline V gene data show CDR1 as SEHNR and CDR2 as FQNEAQ (reference sequence). This CDR3 spans 15 amino acids. The full variable domain, its missing parts supplied by reference TRBV7-9 and TRBJ1-2, is DTGVSQNPRHKITKRGQNVTFRCDPISEHNRLYWYRQTLGQGPEFLTYFQNEAQLEKSRLLSDRFSAERPKGSFSTLEIQRTEQGDSAMYLCASSFTEDWYYGYTFGSGTRLTVV.

V gene TRBV4-3 combines with J gene TRBJ1-1. The CDR3 runs 12 residues. Germline CDR1 and CDR2: LGHNA and YSLEER. The CDR3 protein is CASSQDGWGAFF.

The chain couples TRBV28 to TRBJ2-2. The CDR3 totals 13 residues. The germline CDR1 and CDR2 sequences are MDHEN and SYDVKM. This CDR3 reads CASIGPTPGELFF. The whole variable domain, filled in from reference TRBV28 and TRBJ2-2, reads DVKVTQSSRYLVKRTGEKVFLECVQDMDHENMFWYRQDPGLGLRLIYFSYDVKMKEKGDIPEGYSVSREKKERFSLILESASTNQTSMYLCASIGPTPGELFFGEGSRLTVL.

The rearrangement joins TRBV2 to TRBJ2-7; as DNA is missing, the TRBD1 call by TCRdb cannot be tested. CDR3 length equals 14 residues. Germline CDR1 and CDR2: SNHLY and FYNNEI. The CDR3 spells CATSWGQGSNEQYF.

V and J are TRBV5-1 and TRBJ2-1; no DNA is available, so the TRBD1 call from TCRdb remains unchecked. CDR1 is SGHRS and CDR2 is YFSETQ in the germline V gene. The CDR3 is made up of 13 amino acids. The CDR3 region is CASSPGRDNEQFF.

The chain is built from TRBV20-1 and TRBJ2-5. The CDR3 runs 15 residues. CDR1 DFQATT and CDR2 SNEGSKA come from the germline V gene (reference sequence). The CDR3 loop is CTARERPAPQETQYF.

The V and J genes are TRBV9 and TRBJ2-7; TCRdb returns TRBD1, unconfirmable since there is no DNA. CDR1 and CDR2 (germline): SGDLS, YYNGEE. The CDR3 runs 14 residues. The CDR3 protein is CASSPPGTPYEQYF.

The chain uses TRBV29-1 and TRBJ1-1. CDR1 and CDR2 from the germline V gene are SQVTM and ANQGSEA. CDR3 length: 11 residues. The chain's CDR3 is CSVDLGTEAFF.

This chain uses TRBV6-2 or TRBV6-3 with TRBJ2-1; TCRdb's assignment of TRBD1 cannot be checked, as there is no DNA. The CDR3 spans 14 residues. CDR1 and CDR2 from the germline V gene are MNHEY and SVGEGT. The CDR3 reads CATNSGMYTDEQFF.

This chain uses TRBV5-5 with TRBJ2-7; TCRdb outputs TRBD1, but without DNA this stays unchecked. The CDR3 totals 16 residues. Germline CDR1 SGHKS, CDR2 YYEKEE (reference sequence). CDR3 loop: CASSLEGGAWPYEQYF.

The rearrangement joins TRBV4-2 to TRBJ2-1; there is no DNA to check the TCRdb D call of TRBD2. The CDR3 has 16 residues. Germline V gene sequence: CDR1 LGHNA, CDR2 YNFKEQ. The CDR3 loop reads CASSALTSGGWYEQFF.

The chain uses TRBV6-2 or TRBV6-3 and TRBJ2-7; TCRdb's D call, TRBD2, is unchecked because there is no DNA. CDR1 and CDR2 (germline): MNHEY, SVGEGT. The CDR3 contains 14 residues. The CDR3 is CASSYGAGGYEQYF.

V and J are TRBV29-1 and TRBJ2-5. This CDR3 is built from 14 residues. The germline V gene encodes CDR1 SQVTM and CDR2 ANQGSEA. CDR3 residues: CSVEDLTLGETQYF. Full variable domain (rest looked up from reference TRBV29-1 and TRBJ2-5): SAVISQKPSRDICQRGTSLTIQCQVDSQVTMMFWYRQQPGQSLTLIATANQGSEATYESGFVIDKFPISRPNLTFSTLTVSNMSPEDSSIYLCSVEDLTLGETQYFGPGTRLLVL.

The rearrangement links TRBV27 to TRBJ1-1; TCRdb reports TRBD1, a call that lacks DNA to check it against. The CDR3 is 15 residues long. Germline loops: CDR1 MNHEY, CDR2 SMNVEV (reference sequence). CDR3 in amino acids: CASSIAAGGGTEAFF.